This TCR beta chain originates from a study of T cell repertoires in cytomegalovirus infection. Background on the study: Indicated by public TCR beta signatures were CMV infection and matching HLA type. Study-level points and caveats: HLA-C-restricted CMV-specific TCR beta clonotypes prevailed in the ex vivo response. Identification of carriers of CMV plus the relevant HLA was performed using cumulative public TCR beta family frequency.

This clonotype was seen many times. As yet, its antigen is unknown. The CDR3 contains 16 residues. CDR1 and CDR2 from the germline V gene are SEHNR and FQNEAQ (reference sequence). Between the trimmed V and J ends, which lost 1 base and 1 base, there was a span of 8 bases. Each CDR3 protein is one row after TCRdb ran MiXCR on the reads. The sample lists roughly 230,000 distinct CDR3 sequences, over 15% occurring once. The sequence derives from a human donor in good health (CMV status not recorded). Some clones in this sample may be carry-over from other donors' samples. This sequence joins TRBV7-9 and TRBJ2-6, with D hard to call. Source material: CD8+ T cells from PBMCs. The CDR3 is CASSLVQASGANVLTF. CDR3 DNA sequence: TGTGCCAGCAGCTTAGTGCAGGCTTCTGGGGCCAACGTCCTGACTTTC.